This T cell receptor (beta chain) originates from a study of T cell responses to AZD1222 COVID-19 vaccine. Study results and limitations: Donors were chiefly white British, with a greater number of females, and clonal diversity was perhaps underestimated.

Germline-derived CDR1 and CDR2 are LNHDA and SQIVND (reference sequence). The junction had 6 bases not matched to a gene; V was cut back by 7 bases and J by 1 base. CDR3 length: 14 residues. The table came from immunoSEQ multiplex PCR; TCRdb's copy has only in-frame clones and leaves some out. The table records 65,000 to 85,000 clones, 80% to 90% of them present only once. In this sample, this clone turned up once. What it recognizes is unknown. The rearrangement uses TRBV19 and TRBJ1-1, with TRBD1 matching over 7 bases. The source material was peripheral blood, sampled 28 days after the second AZD1222 dose. This clonotype was sampled from an adult who received the AZD1222 COVID-19 vaccine. The CDR3 nucleotides read TGTGCCAGTAAGACGCAGGGGGGGAACACTGAAGCTTTCTTT. Translated, it gives CASKTQGGNTEAFF. The full variable domain, its missing parts supplied by reference TRBV19 and TRBJ1-1, is DGGITQSPKYLFRKEGQNVTLSCEQNLNHDAMYWYRQDPGQGLRLIYYSQIVNDFQKGDIAEGYSVSREKKESFPLTVTSAQKNPTAFYLCASKTQGGNTEAFFGQGTRLTVV.